This T cell receptor beta chain comes out of a study of blood T cell repertoires in COVID-19. For the study at large: From T cells, B-cell-depleted T cells, or PBMCs came the material, which was cDNA or gDNA.

Per the original methods: It was from reference gene primer amplification that nucleated cell counts were estimated. Libraries were prepared by immunoSEQ multiplex PCR; TCRdb keeps only in-frame clonotypes and omits some of them. For V, J and clone size, that table is used; D and trimming come from the DNA. The sample lists 150,000 to 200,000 clones; roughly nine tenths were seen once. The CDR3 totals 15 residues. Germline values: CDR1 MDHEN, CDR2 SYDVKM. V was shortened by 5 bases and J by 0 bases, with 11 bases between the two germline ends. The chain is built from TRBV28 and TRBJ1-5, with D tentatively TRBD1 (5 bases). The sequenced sample consisted of peripheral blood. This clonotype was sampled from a man aged 70 or older with acute or convalescent COVID-19. The CDR3 loop reads CASSPRQNSNQPQHF. In DNA form, the CDR3 reads TGTGCCAGCAGTCCCCGACAGAATAGCAATCAGCCCCAGCATTTT. Filled out from reference TRBV28 and TRBJ1-5, the complete variable domain reads DVKVTQSSRYLVKRTGEKVFLECVQDMDHENMFWYRQDPGLGLRLIYFSYDVKMKEKGDIPEGYSVSREKKERFSLILESASTNQTSMYLCASSPRQNSNQPQHFGDGTRLSIL.